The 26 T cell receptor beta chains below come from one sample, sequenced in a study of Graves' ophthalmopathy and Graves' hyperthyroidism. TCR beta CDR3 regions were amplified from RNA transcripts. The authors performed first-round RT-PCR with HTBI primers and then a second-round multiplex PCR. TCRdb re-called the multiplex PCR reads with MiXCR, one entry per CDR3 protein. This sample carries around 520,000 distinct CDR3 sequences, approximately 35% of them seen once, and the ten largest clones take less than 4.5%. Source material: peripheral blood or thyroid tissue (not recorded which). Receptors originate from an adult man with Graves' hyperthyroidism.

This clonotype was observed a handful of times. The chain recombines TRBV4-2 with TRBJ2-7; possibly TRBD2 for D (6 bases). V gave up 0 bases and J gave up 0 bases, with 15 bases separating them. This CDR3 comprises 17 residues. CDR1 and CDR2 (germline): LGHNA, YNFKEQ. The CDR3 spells CASSQDRRDVSSYEQYF. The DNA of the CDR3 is TGTGCCAGCAGCCAAGATAGGAGGGACGTCAGCTCCTACGAGCAGTACTTC.

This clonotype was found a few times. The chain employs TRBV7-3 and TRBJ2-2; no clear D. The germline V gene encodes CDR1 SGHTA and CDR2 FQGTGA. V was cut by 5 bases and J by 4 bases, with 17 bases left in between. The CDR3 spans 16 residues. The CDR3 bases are TGTGCCAGCAGCCCCCGGCGGCTTGACCCCACCGGGGAGCTGTTTTTT. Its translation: CASSPRRLDPTGELFF.

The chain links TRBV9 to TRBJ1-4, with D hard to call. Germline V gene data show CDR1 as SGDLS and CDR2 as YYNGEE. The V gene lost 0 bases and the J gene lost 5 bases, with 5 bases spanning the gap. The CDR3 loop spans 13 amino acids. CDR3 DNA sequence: TGTGCCAGCAGCGTAGGCCACAATGAAAAACTGTTTTTT. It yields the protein CASSVGHNEKLFF. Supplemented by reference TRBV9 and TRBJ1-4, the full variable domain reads DSGVTQTPKHLITATGQRVTLRCSPRSGDLSVYWYQQSLDQGLQFLIQYYNGEERAKGNILERFSAQQFPDLHSELNLSSLELGDSALYFCASSVGHNEKLFFGSGTQLSVL.

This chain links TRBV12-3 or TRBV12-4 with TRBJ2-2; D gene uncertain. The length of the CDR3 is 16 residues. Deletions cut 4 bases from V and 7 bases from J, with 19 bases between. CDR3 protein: CASSYTIRLYIGELFF. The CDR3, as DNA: TGTGCCAGCAGTTACACGATCCGGCTGTACATCGGGGAGCTGTTTTTT.

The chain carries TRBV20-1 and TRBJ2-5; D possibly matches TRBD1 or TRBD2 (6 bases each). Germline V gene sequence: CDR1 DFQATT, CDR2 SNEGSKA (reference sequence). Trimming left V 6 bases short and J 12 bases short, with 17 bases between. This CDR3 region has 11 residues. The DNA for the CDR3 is TGCAGTGCCCACCGAGCCGGGGGCAAGTACTTC. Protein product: CSAHRAGGKYF.

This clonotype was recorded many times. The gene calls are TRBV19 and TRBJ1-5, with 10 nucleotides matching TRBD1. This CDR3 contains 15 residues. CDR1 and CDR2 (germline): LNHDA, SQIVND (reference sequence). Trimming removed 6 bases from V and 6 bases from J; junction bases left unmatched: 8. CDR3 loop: CASRRQGAPAQPQHF. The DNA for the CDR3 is TGTGCCAGTAGGAGACAGGGGGCGCCCGCTCAGCCCCAGCATTTT.

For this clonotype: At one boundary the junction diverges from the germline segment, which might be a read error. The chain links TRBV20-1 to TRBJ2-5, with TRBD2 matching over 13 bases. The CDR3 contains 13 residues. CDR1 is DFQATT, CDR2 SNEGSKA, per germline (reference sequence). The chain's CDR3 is CSTSGGARETQYF. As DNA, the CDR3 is TGCAGTACTAGCGGGGGGGCCCGAGAGACCCAGTACTTC.

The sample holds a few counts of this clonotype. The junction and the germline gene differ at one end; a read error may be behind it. This chain's CDR3 is CASGRLAGQEAQYF. The CDR3 nucleotides are TGTGCTAGTGGAAGACTAGCGGGCCAAGAGGCCCAGTACTTC. The V call is TRBV12-5, the J call TRBJ2-5; 10 nucleotides agree with TRBD2. The CDR3 is made up of 14 amino acids. Germline-derived CDR1 and CDR2 are LGHNT and FRNRAP.

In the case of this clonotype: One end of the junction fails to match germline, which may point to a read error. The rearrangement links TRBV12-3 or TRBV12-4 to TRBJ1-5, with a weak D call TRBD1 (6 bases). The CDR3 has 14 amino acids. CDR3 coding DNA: TGCGCCAGCAGTTTAGCCGGACAGCACCAGCCCCAGCATTTT. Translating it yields CASSLAGQHQPQHF.

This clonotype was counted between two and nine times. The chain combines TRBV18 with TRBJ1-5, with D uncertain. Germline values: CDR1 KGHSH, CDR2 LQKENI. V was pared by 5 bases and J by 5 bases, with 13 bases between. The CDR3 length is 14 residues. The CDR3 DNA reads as TGTGCCAGCTCAGCGCTAGAGATCCATCAGCCCCAGCATTTT. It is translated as CASSALEIHQPQHF. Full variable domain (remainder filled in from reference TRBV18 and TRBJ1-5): NAGVMQNPRHLVRRRGQEARLRCSPMKGHSHVYWYRQLPEEGLKFMVYLQKENIIDESGMPKERFSAEFPKEGPSILRIQQVVRGDSAAYFCASSALEIHQPQHFGDGTRLSIL.

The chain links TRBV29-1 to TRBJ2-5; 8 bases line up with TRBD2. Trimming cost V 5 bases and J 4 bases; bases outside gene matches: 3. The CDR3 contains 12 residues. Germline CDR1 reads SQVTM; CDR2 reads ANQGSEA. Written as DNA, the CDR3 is TGCAGCGTTTCGCTAGCGGGAGAGACCCAGTACTTC. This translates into CSVSLAGETQYF.

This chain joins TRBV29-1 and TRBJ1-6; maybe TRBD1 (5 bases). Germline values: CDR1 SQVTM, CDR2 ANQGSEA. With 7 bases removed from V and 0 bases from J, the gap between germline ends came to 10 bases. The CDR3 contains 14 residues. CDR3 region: CSAGGSSYNSPLHF. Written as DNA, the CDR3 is TGCAGCGCTGGGGGGAGCTCCTATAATTCACCCCTCCACTTT.

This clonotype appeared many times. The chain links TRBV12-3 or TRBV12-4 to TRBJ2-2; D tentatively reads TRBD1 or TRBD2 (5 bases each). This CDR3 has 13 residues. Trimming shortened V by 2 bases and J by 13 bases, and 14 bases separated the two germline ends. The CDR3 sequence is CASSLRGAVGLFF. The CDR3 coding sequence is TGTGCCAGCAGTTTACGAGGGGCGGTGGGGCTGTTTTTT.

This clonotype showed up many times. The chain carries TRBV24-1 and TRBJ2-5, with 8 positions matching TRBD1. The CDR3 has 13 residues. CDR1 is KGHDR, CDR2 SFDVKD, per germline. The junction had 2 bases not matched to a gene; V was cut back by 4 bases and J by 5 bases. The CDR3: CATSEDRDETQYF. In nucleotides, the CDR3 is TGTGCCACCAGTGAGGACAGGGATGAGACCCAGTACTTC.

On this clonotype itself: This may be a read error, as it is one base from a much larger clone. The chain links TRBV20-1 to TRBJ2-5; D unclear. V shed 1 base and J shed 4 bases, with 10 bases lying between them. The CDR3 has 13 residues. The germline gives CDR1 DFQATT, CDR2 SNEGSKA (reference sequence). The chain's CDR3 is CSARVLSSETQYF. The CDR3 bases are TGCAGTGCTAGAGTACTATCATCAGAGACCCAGTACTTC.

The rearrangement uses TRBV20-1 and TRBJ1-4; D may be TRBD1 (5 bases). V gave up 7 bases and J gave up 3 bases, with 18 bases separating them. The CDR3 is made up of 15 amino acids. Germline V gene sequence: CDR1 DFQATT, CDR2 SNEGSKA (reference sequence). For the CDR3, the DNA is TGCAGTGGGAAGGACGGGGGGGTTTCTAATGAAAAACTGTTTTTT. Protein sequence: CSGKDGGVSNEKLFF.

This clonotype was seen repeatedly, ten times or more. The CDR3 bases are TGCGCCAGCAGCCAAGATGCTGGACAGGTCGGTGGCTACACCTTC. This gives the protein CASSQDAGQVGGYTF. The genes are TRBV4-1 and TRBJ1-2; 7 positions match TRBD1. Germline CDR1 and CDR2: MGHRA and YSYEKL. With 0 bases clipped from V and 7 bases from J, the junction kept 8 bases outside the gene matches. The CDR3 consists of 15 residues.

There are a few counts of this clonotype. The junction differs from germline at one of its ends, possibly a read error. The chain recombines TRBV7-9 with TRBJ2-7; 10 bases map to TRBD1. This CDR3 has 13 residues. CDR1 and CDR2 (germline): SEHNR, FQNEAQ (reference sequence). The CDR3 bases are TGCGCCAGCAGTAGGGACAGGGGAAGCGAGCAGTACTTC. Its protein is CASSRDRGSEQYF.

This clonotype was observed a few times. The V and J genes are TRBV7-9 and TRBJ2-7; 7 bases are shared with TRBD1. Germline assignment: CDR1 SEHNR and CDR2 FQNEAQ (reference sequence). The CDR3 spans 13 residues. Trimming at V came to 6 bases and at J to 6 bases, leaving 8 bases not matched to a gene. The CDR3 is CASRGGARSEQYF. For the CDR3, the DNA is TGTGCCAGCAGAGGGGGCGCTCGGAGCGAGCAGTACTTC.

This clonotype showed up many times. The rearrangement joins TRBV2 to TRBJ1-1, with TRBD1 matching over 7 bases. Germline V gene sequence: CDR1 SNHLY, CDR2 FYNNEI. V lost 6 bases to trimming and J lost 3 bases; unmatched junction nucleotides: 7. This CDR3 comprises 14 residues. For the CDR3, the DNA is TGTGCCAGCAGCTCCAGGGGGGGGGACACTGAAGCTTTCTTT. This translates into CASSSRGGDTEAFF.

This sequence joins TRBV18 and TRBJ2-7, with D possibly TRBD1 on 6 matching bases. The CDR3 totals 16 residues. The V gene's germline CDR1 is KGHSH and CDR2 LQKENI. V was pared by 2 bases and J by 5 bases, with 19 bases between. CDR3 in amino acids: CASSPGQQGAVHEQYF. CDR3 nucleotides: TGTGCCAGCTCACCAGGCCAACAGGGTGCGGTGCACGAGCAGTACTTC.

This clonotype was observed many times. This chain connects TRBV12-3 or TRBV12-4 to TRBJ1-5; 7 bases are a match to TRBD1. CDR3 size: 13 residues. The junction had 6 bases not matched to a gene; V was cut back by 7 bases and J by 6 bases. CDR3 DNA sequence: TGTGCCAGCACGACAGGGACCGGTCAGCCCCAGCATTTT. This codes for CASTTGTGQPQHF.

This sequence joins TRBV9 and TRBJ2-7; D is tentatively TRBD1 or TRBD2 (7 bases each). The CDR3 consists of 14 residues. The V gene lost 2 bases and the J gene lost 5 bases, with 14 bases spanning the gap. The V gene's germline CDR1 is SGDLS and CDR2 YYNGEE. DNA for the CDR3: TGTGCCAGCAGCGTTGGGGAGGGGGCCCACGAGCAGTACTTC. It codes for CASSVGEGAHEQYF.

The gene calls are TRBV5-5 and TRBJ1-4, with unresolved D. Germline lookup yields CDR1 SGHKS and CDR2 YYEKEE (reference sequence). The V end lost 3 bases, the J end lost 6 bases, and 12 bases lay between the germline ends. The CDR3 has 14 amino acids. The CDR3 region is CASSWRGRDEKLFF. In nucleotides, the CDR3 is TGTGCCAGCAGCTGGCGGGGAAGGGATGAAAAACTGTTTTTT.

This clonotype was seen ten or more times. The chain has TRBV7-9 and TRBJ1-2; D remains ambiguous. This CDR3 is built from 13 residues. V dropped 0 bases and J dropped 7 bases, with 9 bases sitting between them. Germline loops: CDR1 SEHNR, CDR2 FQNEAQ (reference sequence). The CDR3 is CASSLARSAGYTF. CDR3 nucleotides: TGTGCCAGCAGCTTAGCTCGGTCCGCTGGCTACACCTTC.

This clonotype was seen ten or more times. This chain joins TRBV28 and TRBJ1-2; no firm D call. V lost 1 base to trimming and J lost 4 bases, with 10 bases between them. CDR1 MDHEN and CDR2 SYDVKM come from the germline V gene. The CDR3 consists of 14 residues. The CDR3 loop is CASSLSGRTYGYTF. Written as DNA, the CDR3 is TGTGCCAGCAGTTTATCAGGCCGGACCTATGGCTACACCTTC.